The rows below give T cell receptor beta chains drawn from one sample of a study of OX40 agonist ivuxolimab in advanced cancers. Profiled with immunoSEQ multiplex PCR; TCRdb holds only in-frame clones, not every one. This table has 5,000 to 6,500 clones, around 68% appearing once. Specimen: CD4+ or CD8+ T cells sorted from blood, collected in a trial of the OX40 agonist ivuxolimab. These receptors were taken from an adult with an advanced solid tumor such as melanoma, head and neck, liver or kidney cancer. CDR3s include the opening cysteine and the closing phenylalanine or tryptophan. Fields, in order: CDR3 DNA, CDR3 protein, V gene, clone size, J gene, D gene. A D gene is named only where the DNA matches it firmly. Part of the rows lack a size; the others show once, few, many or a class for expanded clones.

TGTGCCAGCAGTTATACAGGCGCCCACGAGCAGTACTTC	CASSYTGAHEQYF	TRBV6-5	-	TRBJ2-7	-
TGTGCCAGCAGTTTGGGTGGCGCAGATACGCAGTATTTT	CASSLGGADTQYF	TRBV28	medium-sized	TRBJ2-3	-
TGTGCCAGCAGCTTCGGACGGAGCTCCTACAATGAGCAGTTCTTC	CASSFGRSSYNEQFF	TRBV7-2	-	TRBJ2-1	-
TGTGCCAGCGGGCCGTACAATGAGCAGTTCTTC	CASGPYNEQFF	TRBV27	-	TRBJ2-1	-
TGTGCCAGCAGCGTAGCTTATGGACCGGGCTATGGCTACACCTTC	CASSVAYGPGYGYTF	TRBV9	few	TRBJ1-2	-
TGTGCCTGGAGTGGGACCTTCCCCTACGAGCAGTACTTC	CAWSGTFPYEQYF	TRBV30	-	TRBJ2-7	-
TGTGCCAGCAGTTCCGAAGGGCTACGGAGCAATCAGCCCCAGCATTTT	CASSSEGLRSNQPQHF	TRBV28	medium-sized	TRBJ1-5	-
TGTGCCAGCAGTCTCACCCAGGTGGCGGGCTACGAGCAGTACTTC	CASSLTQVAGYEQYF	TRBV2	-	TRBJ2-7	-
TGCAGTGTGTTTGGCACAGATACGCAGTATTTT	CSVFGTDTQYF	TRBV20-1	-	TRBJ2-3	-
TGTGCCTGGAGTATCATCGGGACCTCCTTCGAGACCCAGTACTTC	CAWSIIGTSFETQYF	TRBV30	-	TRBJ2-5	-
TGTGCCAGTAGTATAGATCGGACCTCCTGGGGGAATGAGCAGTTCTTC	CASSIDRTSWGNEQFF	TRBV19	-	TRBJ2-1	-
TGTGCCAGCGGACGCTCGGGCAGGGCCTACGAGCAGTACTTC	CASGRSGRAYEQYF	TRBV7-8	-	TRBJ2-7	-
TGTGCCAGCACCCCGGAAGGGGACTCCTACGAGCAGTACTTC	CASTPEGDSYEQYF	TRBV5-4	medium-sized	TRBJ2-7	-
TGTGCCAGCAGCCCCGCGGGTTTGGGGGGTTCCTCTGGAAACACCATATATTTT	CASSPAGLGGSSGNTIYF	TRBV4-2	-	TRBJ1-3	-
TGTGCCAGCAGTGACGGACAGAACACCGGGGAGCTGTTTTTT	CASSDGQNTGELFF	TRBV6-4	-	TRBJ2-2	-
TGCGCCAGCAGCCAAGGGTACAGCGGGGGGGCAGAGACCCAGTACTTC	CASSQGYSGGAETQYF	TRBV4-1	-	TRBJ2-5	TRBD2
TGTGCCAGCAGCTTTGGCGACTTCCGGGACCGAACCCAGTACTTC	CASSFGDFRDRTQYF	TRBV11-2	-	TRBJ2-5	-
TGTGCCAGCAGAAATACAGGGGTGAACACTGAAGCTTTCTTT	CASRNTGVNTEAFF	TRBV6-5	-	TRBJ1-1	TRBD1
TGCAGTGCTAGACATACAGATATGCAGTATTTT	CSARHTDMQYF	TRBV20-1	-	TRBJ2-3	-
TGTGCCAGCCCAACTCCGGGACTAGCAACCGGGGAGCTGTTTTTT	CASPTPGLATGELFF	TRBV6-1	-	TRBJ2-2	TRBD2
TGCGCCAGCAGCCTGGGGGACAGGGGCCTATGGGAGCAGTACTTC	CASSLGDRGLWEQYF	TRBV5-1	-	TRBJ2-7	TRBD1